This T cell receptor (beta chain) was documented in a study of shared clonotypes between healthy human individuals. The method was immunoSEQ multiplex PCR; TCRdb's version includes in-frame clones alone and lacks a portion of them. The sample records 2,100,000 or so clones, approximately 96% being singletons. V lost 7 bases and J lost 0; bases outside the gene matches: 9. Germline V lookup: CDR1 SGHRS, CDR2 YFSETQ. CDR3 length: 17 residues. Those who donated were healthy HIV-negative adults, with no recent acute infections or vaccinations reported. The source material was naive CD4+ T cells sorted from blood. Subset in this sample: CD45RA+ positively selected. The chain links TRBV5-1 to TRBJ2-1; 11 bases match TRBD1. The source of this sequence is a man between 18 and 35 years old in good health. DNA of the CDR3: TGCGCCAGCCATAGGACAGGGGGCCTTACCTCCTACAATGAGCAGTTCTTC. It translates to CASHRTGGLTSYNEQFF. The variable domain in full, completed from reference TRBV5-1 and TRBJ2-1, reads KAGVTQTPRYLIKTRGQQVTLSCSPISGHRSVSWYQQTPGQGLQFLFEYFSETQRNKGNFPGRFSGRQFSNSRSEMNVSTLELGDSALYLCASHRTGGLTSYNEQFFGPGTRLTVL.